These 23 T cell receptor beta chains were sequenced from one sample in a study of blood T cell repertoires in COVID-19. Data came from immunoSEQ multiplex PCR; TCRdb stores just in-frame clones and leaves some out. The sample comprises 85,000 to 95,000 clones, 75% to 90% of which are singletons, and 18% rests with the top ten. Sequenced sample: peripheral blood. All receptors derive from an elderly woman with acute or convalescent COVID-19.

This clone was found a few times. J is TRBJ2-5 and V is TRBV24-1, with TRBD2 identical over 14 bases. This CDR3 spans 19 amino acids. V lost 4 bases to trimming and J lost 5 bases; unmatched junction nucleotides: 14. CDR1 is KGHDR, CDR2 SFDVKD, per germline. The CDR3 region is CATSESPGLAGANWETQYF. The DNA of the CDR3 is TGTGCCACCAGTGAGTCCCCGGGACTAGCGGGGGCGAACTGGGAGACCCAGTACTTC.

The chain uses TRBV6-5 and TRBJ1-1, with a weak D call TRBD1 (5 bases). V was shortened by 8 bases and J by 7 bases, with 11 bases between the two germline ends. The germline CDR1 and CDR2 sequences are MNHEY and SVGAGI. CDR3 length equals 11 residues. The CDR3 DNA reads as TGTGCCAGCGGGCAGGGACTTGAAGCTTTCTTT. This sequence encodes CASGQGLEAFF.

DNA of the CDR3: TGTGCCAGCAGCTTGGGGTCGGGGAACACTGAAGCTTTCTTT. Translated, it gives CASSLGSGNTEAFF. The genes are TRBV5-4 and TRBJ1-1; no clear D gene. The V gene lost 0 bases and the J gene lost 1 base, with 7 bases spanning the gap. Germline assignment: CDR1 SGHNT and CDR2 YYREEE (reference sequence). The CDR3 is 14 residues long.

The chain recombines TRBV11-2 with TRBJ2-1; 9 bases align to TRBD1. With V trimmed by 7 bases and J by 1 base, 5 bases remained unmatched. This CDR3 is built from 15 residues. Germline CDR1 reads SGHAT; CDR2 reads FQNNGV. In nucleotides, the CDR3 is TGTGCCAGCACCACCGGGACAGGGTCCTACAATGAGCAGTTCTTC. Translation: CASTTGTGSYNEQFF. Full variable domain (remainder filled in from reference TRBV11-2 and TRBJ2-1): EAGVAQSPRYKIIEKRQSVAFWCNPISGHATLYWYQQILGQGPKLLIQFQNNGVVDDSQLPKDRFSAERLKGVDSTLKIQPAKLEDSAVYLCASTTGTGSYNEQFFGPGTRLTVL.

The gene calls are TRBV2 and TRBJ2-2, with 9 bases that match TRBD1. V lost 6 bases to trimming and J lost 7 bases; unmatched junction nucleotides: 6. The CDR3 loop spans 14 amino acids. Germline V gene lookup returns CDR1 SNHLY and CDR2 FYNNEI. The CDR3 loop is CASRRTGAGGELFF. In nucleotides, the CDR3 is TGTGCCAGCAGGCGGACAGGGGCGGGCGGGGAGCTGTTTTTT.

CDR3 protein: CASRETGANSEYGYTF. The CDR3 DNA reads as TGTGCCAGCAGGGAGACAGGGGCTAACTCAGAATATGGCTACACCTTC. The rearrangement links TRBV2 to TRBJ1-2, with 8 bases lining up with TRBD1. Looked up from germline, CDR1 is SNHLY and CDR2 is FYNNEI. V trimming: 6 bases; J trimming: 5 bases; junction bases outside the gene matches: 14. The CDR3 has 16 amino acids.

This sequence joins TRBV19 and TRBJ1-5, with a tentative D call TRBD1 (6 bases). The CDR3 extends over 13 amino acids. The V end was cut by 5 bases, the J end by 6 bases, with 11 bases between. From germline, CDR1 is LNHDA and CDR2 SQIVND (reference sequence). The CDR3 spells CASSPPGAQPQHF. DNA for the CDR3: TGTGCCAGTAGTCCCCCAGGGGCTCAGCCCCAGCATTTT.

The chain recombines TRBV5-1 with TRBJ1-1, with 8 bases matching TRBD1. The CDR3 totals 14 residues. The germline CDR1 and CDR2 sequences are SGHRS and YFSETQ. V lost 4 bases to trimming and J lost 12 bases; unmatched junction nucleotides: 14. The CDR3 DNA reads as TGCGCCAGCAGCGTTCCAGGGGGCGGAGGAAAAACTTTCTTT. Translated, it gives CASSVPGGGGKTFF.

This clone was detected only a few times. The chain links TRBV10-3 to TRBJ1-4; 10 positions agree with TRBD1. This CDR3 spans 14 amino acids. V lost 10 bases, J lost 8 bases, and 10 bases stayed unmatched. The germline gives CDR1 ENHRY, CDR2 SYGVKD. CDR3 in amino acids: CATYPGQGKEKLFF. CDR3 coding DNA: TGTGCCACCTATCCGGGACAGGGGAAGGAAAAACTGTTTTTT.

This sequence joins TRBV2 and TRBJ1-6, with D perhaps TRBD1 (6 bases). The V gene's germline CDR1 is SNHLY and CDR2 FYNNEI. CDR3 length: 14 amino acids. V was pared by 4 bases and J by 6 bases, with 10 bases between. The CDR3 nucleotides are TGTGCCAGCAGTGGACAGGCTTCTAATTCACCCCTCCACTTT. Translated: CASSGQASNSPLHF.

This chain links TRBV7-3 with TRBJ2-3, with D possibly matching TRBD2 (6 bases). Germline CDR1 is SGHTA and CDR2 is FQGTGA. Deletions cut 4 bases from V and 3 bases from J, with 14 bases between. The CDR3 is 15 residues long. This CDR3 is CASSSAGRSTDTQYF. DNA for the CDR3: TGTGCCAGCAGCTCCGCGGGGAGGAGTACAGATACGCAGTATTTT.

A single count supports this clone. The chain joins TRBV6-5 to TRBJ1-6, with D possibly TRBD1 on 6 matching bases. The length of the CDR3 is 15 residues. CDR1 MNHEY and CDR2 SVGAGI come from the germline V gene. Trimming cost V 5 bases and J 7 bases, with 15 bases left between them. CDR3 sequence (DNA): TGTGCCAGCAGTAGGGGGGGACTGATGAATTCACCCCTCCACTTT. Protein sequence: CASSRGGLMNSPLHF.

The chain joins TRBV11-3 to TRBJ2-5; 8 bases are a match to TRBD1. The CDR3 runs 17 residues. Germline CDR1 and CDR2: SGHNT and YENEEA. V lost 4 bases to trimming and J lost 5 bases; unmatched junction nucleotides: 15. Here the CDR3 DNA reads TGTGCCAGCAGCTCACCGGGACAGGTTTGGGAGAGGGAGACCCAGTACTTC. It specifies CASSSPGQVWERETQYF.

The chain links TRBV11-3 to TRBJ2-7; weak D call: TRBD1 (5 bases). The V gene lost 5 bases and the J gene lost 6 bases, with 17 bases spanning the gap. This CDR3 has 14 amino acids. The V gene's germline CDR1 is SGHNT and CDR2 YENEEA. CDR3: CASSPRQNGFEQYF. CDR3 coding DNA: TGTGCCAGCAGCCCACGACAGAATGGGTTCGAGCAGTACTTC.

The chain employs TRBV27 and TRBJ2-6; the match to TRBD1 covers 11 bases. The CDR3 is 21 amino acids. The germline CDR1 and CDR2 sequences are MNHEY and SMNVEV (reference sequence). V was clipped by 5 bases and J by 2 bases; unmatched bases: 17. In DNA, the CDR3 is TGTGCCAGCAGTAGACGGACAGGGGGCTGGACCAGGCCCACTGGGGCCAACGTCCTGACTTTC. As protein: CASSRRTGGWTRPTGANVLTF.

This chain joins TRBV5-8 and TRBJ1-1; weak D call: TRBD1 (5 bases). Germline CDR1 SGHTS, CDR2 YDEGEE. Trimming left V 9 bases short and J 4 bases short, with 19 bases between. There are 14 residues in the CDR3. The CDR3 sequence: CATGLREGSTEAFF. CDR3 sequence (DNA): TGTGCCACCGGCTTGAGGGAGGGGAGCACTGAAGCTTTCTTT.

The chain couples TRBV11-3 to TRBJ2-6; perhaps TRBD2 as D (6 bases). The CDR3 length is 16 residues. Trimming stripped 5 bases from V and 4 bases from J, with 15 bases between. Per the germline V gene, CDR1 is SGHNT and CDR2 is YENEEA. The CDR3 reads CASSPGDFSGANVLTF. DNA of the CDR3: TGTGCCAGCAGCCCTGGGGACTTTAGCGGGGCCAACGTCCTGACTTTC.

This chain links TRBV24-1 with TRBJ1-5, with TRBD1 as a possible D gene (6 bases). The CDR3 contains 16 residues. Per the germline V gene, CDR1 is KGHDR and CDR2 is SFDVKD. Trimming took 3 bases from V and 0 from J, leaving 11 bases between them. CDR3 protein: CATSDANRDSNQPQHF. The CDR3 nucleotides are TGTGCCACCAGTGATGCGAACAGGGATAGCAATCAGCCCCAGCATTTT.

V usage is TRBV24-1 and J usage is TRBJ2-1, with D possibly being TRBD2 (7 bases). V lost 7 bases and J lost 5, with 17 bases in between. The germline CDR1 and CDR2 sequences are KGHDR and SFDVKD. There are 15 residues in the CDR3. The CDR3 spells CATSHVGGGHNEQFF. CDR3 sequence (DNA): TGTGCCACCAGCCACGTTGGCGGGGGCCACAATGAGCAGTTCTTC.

The rearrangement links TRBV7-9 to TRBJ2-3; 13 positions agree with TRBD2. This CDR3 has 16 amino acids. CDR1 SEHNR and CDR2 FQNEAQ come from the germline V gene (reference sequence). V dropped 2 bases and J dropped 4; count of bases not matched to a gene: 3. CDR3 DNA sequence: TGTGCCAGCAGCTTAATGGGACTAGCGGGGTCAGATACGCAGTATTTT. Encoded protein: CASSLMGLAGSDTQYF.

The V call is TRBV5-1, the J call TRBJ1-4; TRBD1 matches at 7 bases. J lost 4 bases, V lost 4 bases, and 7 bases had no gene match. This CDR3 has 15 amino acids. CDR1 and CDR2 from the germline V gene are SGHRS and YFSETQ. The DNA of the CDR3 is TGCGCCAGCAGCGGGGGACAGTCCGGTAATGAAAAACTGTTTTTT. Protein: CASSGGQSGNEKLFF. Together with reference TRBV5-1 and TRBJ1-4, the CDR3 gives the full variable domain: KAGVTQTPRYLIKTRGQQVTLSCSPISGHRSVSWYQQTPGQGLQFLFEYFSETQRNKGNFPGRFSGRQFSNSRSEMNVSTLELGDSALYLCASSGGQSGNEKLFFGSGTQLSVL.

The J gene is TRBJ1-1, the V gene TRBV19, with 7 bases that match TRBD1. Germline V gene lookup returns CDR1 LNHDA and CDR2 SQIVND (reference sequence). With V trimmed by 4 bases and J by 6 bases, 5 bases remained unmatched. The CDR3 runs 13 residues. The chain's CDR3 is CASSTTGVAEAFF. The CDR3 coding sequence is TGTGCCAGTAGTACAACAGGGGTCGCTGAAGCTTTCTTT.

V is TRBV5-6 and J is TRBJ2-7; 10 bases fit TRBD1. Germline assignment: CDR1 SGHDT and CDR2 YYEEEE. Germline trimming cut 5 bases from V and 0 bases from J; bases unmatched to any gene: 5. The CDR3 runs 15 residues. CDR3 nucleotides: TGTGCCAGCAGGACGGGACAGGGGAGCTCCTACGAGCAGTACTTC. The encoded protein is CASRTGQGSSYEQYF.